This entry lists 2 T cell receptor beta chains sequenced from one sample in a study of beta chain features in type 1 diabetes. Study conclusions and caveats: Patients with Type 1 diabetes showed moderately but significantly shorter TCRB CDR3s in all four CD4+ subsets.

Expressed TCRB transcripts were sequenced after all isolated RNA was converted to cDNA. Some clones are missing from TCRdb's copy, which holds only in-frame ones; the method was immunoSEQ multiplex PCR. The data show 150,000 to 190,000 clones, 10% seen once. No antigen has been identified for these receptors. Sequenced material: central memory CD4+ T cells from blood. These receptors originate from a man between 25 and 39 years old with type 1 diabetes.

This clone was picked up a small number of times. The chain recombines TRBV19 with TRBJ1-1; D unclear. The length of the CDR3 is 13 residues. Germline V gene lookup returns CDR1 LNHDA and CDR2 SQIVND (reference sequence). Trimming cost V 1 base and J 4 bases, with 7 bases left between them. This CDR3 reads CASSIATGTEAFF. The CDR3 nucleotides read TGTGCCAGTAGTATAGCGACGGGCACTGAAGCTTTCTTT.

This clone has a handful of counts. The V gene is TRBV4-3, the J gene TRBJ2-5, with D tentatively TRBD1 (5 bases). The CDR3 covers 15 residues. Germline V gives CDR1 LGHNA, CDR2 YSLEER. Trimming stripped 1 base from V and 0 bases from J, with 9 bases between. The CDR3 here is CASSQGQTYQETQYF. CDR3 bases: TGCGCCAGCAGCCAAGGACAGACGTACCAAGAGACCCAGTACTTC.